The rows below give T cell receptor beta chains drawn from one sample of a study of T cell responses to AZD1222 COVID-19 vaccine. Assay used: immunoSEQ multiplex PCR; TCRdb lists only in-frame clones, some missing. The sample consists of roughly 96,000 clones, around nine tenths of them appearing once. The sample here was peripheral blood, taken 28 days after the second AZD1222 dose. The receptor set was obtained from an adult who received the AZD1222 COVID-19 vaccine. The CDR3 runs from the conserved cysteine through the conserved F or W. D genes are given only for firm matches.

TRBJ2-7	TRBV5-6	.	TGTGCCAGCAGCTTGGCAGGGGTGAGATACGAGCAGTACTTC	CASSLAGVRYEQYF
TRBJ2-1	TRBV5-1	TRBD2	TGCGCCAGCAGCTTGGTTTTAGCGGGAGGGCCGGTTGAGCAGTTCTTC	CASSLVLAGGPVEQFF
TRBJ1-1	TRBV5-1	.	TGCGCCAGCAGCTTGCAAGGGAACACTGAAGCTTTCTTT	CASSLQGNTEAFF
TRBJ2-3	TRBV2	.	TGTGCCAGCGGGACAGATACGCAGTATTTT	CASGTDTQYF
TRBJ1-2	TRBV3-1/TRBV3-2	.	TGTGCCAGCAGCCAAGAAGCGGGGTACGGCTATGGCTACACCTTC	CASSQEAGYGYGYTF
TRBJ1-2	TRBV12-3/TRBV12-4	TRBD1	TGTGCCAGCAGTATGGACAGGGTCTATGGCTACACCTTC	CASSMDRVYGYTF
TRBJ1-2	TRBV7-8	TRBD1	TGTGCCAGCAGCTTAGGGTACTCACCAACGGGACAGGGGAGCCGGAACTATGGCTACACCTTC	CASSLGYSPTGQGSRNYGYTF
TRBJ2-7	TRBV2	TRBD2	TGTGCCAGCAGTGATAGCGGGGGGGCCTACGAGCAGTACTTC	CASSDSGGAYEQYF
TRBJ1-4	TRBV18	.	TGTGCCAGCTCGCCTTCTCTGGAAAAACTGTTTTTT	CASSPSLEKLFF
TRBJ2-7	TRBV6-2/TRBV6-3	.	TGTGCCAGCAGTGACTCCTACGAGCAGTACTTC	CASSDSYEQYF
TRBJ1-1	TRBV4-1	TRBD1	TGCGCCAGCAGCCTGACTTTCGACAGGGGCGGTGAAGCTTTCTTT	CASSLTFDRGGEAFF
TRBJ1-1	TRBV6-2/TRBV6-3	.	TGTGCCAGCAGTCCGACCTGGGGAGGTGAAGCTTTCTTT	CASSPTWGGEAFF
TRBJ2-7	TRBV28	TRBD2	TGTGCCAGCACTCGTACTAGCGCTTTCTACGAGCAGTACTTC	CASTRTSAFYEQYF
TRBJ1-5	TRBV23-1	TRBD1	TGCGCCAGCAGCCACGGGGACAGGGGAGAAGGTCAGCCCCAGCATTTT	CASSHGDRGEGQPQHF
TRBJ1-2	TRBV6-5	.	TGTGCCAGCAAGGGGCCAGGGACTAACTATGGCTACACCTTC	CASKGPGTNYGYTF
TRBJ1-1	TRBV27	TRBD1	TGTGCCAGCAGTCGTCCCGGGACAGGGAACACTGAAGCTTTCTTT	CASSRPGTGNTEAFF
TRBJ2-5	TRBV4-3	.	TGCGCCAGCAGCGAAGGAGTGGGGGAGGAGACCCAGTACTTC	CASSEGVGEETQYF